The 10 T cell receptor beta chains below all came from one sample that was sequenced in a study of graft-versus-host responses after intestinal transplantation. No antigen is known for these receptors. This table comes from immunoSEQ multiplex PCR, and its TCRdb copy is limited to in-frame clones, with some not included. The sample lists roughly 99,000 clones, roughly 90% occurring once. Sequencing was performed on unstimulated CD4+ T cells sorted from spleen or lymph node cells, taken before transplant. The source is a human donor who was the organ donor for an intestinal transplant.

Details on this clone: The junction does not match germline at one end; this may be a read error. V is TRBV6-1 and J is TRBJ2-7; weak D call: TRBD2 (6 bases). CDR3 size: 11 residues. Germline lookup yields CDR1 MNHNS and CDR2 SASEGT. The CDR3 here is CASSEGGEPHF. CDR3 nucleotides: TGTGCCAGCAGTGAAGGGGGGGAGCCGCACTTC.

This clone has only one observation. The gene calls are TRBV4-2 and TRBJ1-1; no clear D. CDR3 length: 13 amino acids. The V end lost 0 bases, the J end lost 5 bases, and 7 bases lay between the germline ends. Germline V lookup: CDR1 LGHNA, CDR2 YNFKEQ. CDR3 residues: CASSQDLSTEAFF. CDR3 nucleotide sequence: TGTGCCAGCAGCCAAGATTTGTCGACTGAAGCTTTCTTT.

The rearrangement joins TRBV9 to TRBJ2-3; TRBD2 is a possible D gene (6 bases). In germline, CDR1 is SGDLS, CDR2 YYNGEE. The CDR3 is 15 amino acids. Deletions cut 1 base from V and 2 bases from J, with 11 bases between. The DNA of the CDR3 is TGTGCCAGCAGCGTATATCGACTAGTCACAGATACGCAGTATTTT. Its translation: CASSVYRLVTDTQYF.

The gene calls are TRBV5-1 and TRBJ2-3; D not certain. V was clipped by 4 bases and J by 2 bases, with 2 bases between them. This CDR3 has 11 residues. CDR1 and CDR2 (germline): SGHRS, YFSETQ. CDR3 protein: CASSNTDTQYF. CDR3 DNA: TGCGCCAGCAGCAACACAGATACGCAGTATTTT.

V is TRBV19 and J is TRBJ2-7; TRBD2 aligns across 8 bases. The germline V gene has CDR1 LNHDA and CDR2 SQIVND (reference sequence). Trimming at V came to 0 bases and at J to 1 base, leaving 8 bases not matched to a gene. This CDR3 region has 17 residues. For the CDR3, the DNA is TGTGCCAGTAGTATAGATGCCCGCGGGGGGCCTTCCTACGAGCAGTACTTC. Translated: CASSIDARGGPSYEQYF.

This sequence joins TRBV11-2 and TRBJ2-1, with no clear D. V gave up 0 bases and J gave up 4 bases, with 13 bases separating them. The germline gives CDR1 SGHAT, CDR2 FQNNGV. The CDR3 runs 16 residues. The CDR3 DNA reads as TGTGCCAGCAGCTTAGACAGCCTGTACGGTTACAATGAGCAGTTCTTC. Residues: CASSLDSLYGYNEQFF.

The chain recombines TRBV19 with TRBJ2-1, with D perhaps assigned TRBD1 or TRBD2 (5 bases each). This CDR3 has 18 residues. Germline-derived CDR1 and CDR2 are LNHDA and SQIVND (reference sequence). Trimming took off 2 bases at V and 0 bases at J, with 17 bases between the two ends. The CDR3 here is CASSIKGTGPSSYNEQFF. CDR3 DNA: TGTGCCAGTAGTATAAAGGGGACGGGGCCGAGCTCCTACAATGAGCAGTTCTTC. The full variable domain, rest sourced from reference TRBV19 and TRBJ2-1, is DGGITQSPKYLFRKEGQNVTLSCEQNLNHDAMYWYRQDPGQGLRLIYYSQIVNDFQKGDIAEGYSVSREKKESFPLTVTSAQKNPTAFYLCASSIKGTGPSSYNEQFFGPGTRLTVL.

The genes are TRBV5-1 and TRBJ1-1, with D perhaps matching TRBD1 (5 bases). Germline V gene sequence: CDR1 SGHRS, CDR2 YFSETQ. This CDR3 is 15 amino acids long. V lost 8 bases to trimming and J lost 8 bases, with 25 bases between them. CDR3: CASTAGSAGNPEAFF. CDR3 sequence (DNA): TGCGCCAGTACTGCAGGGTCGGCAGGGAACCCAGAAGCTTTCTTT.

Remarks on this clone: The junction departs from the called germline gene at one end, perhaps through a read error. The rearrangement joins TRBV7-2 to TRBJ2-4, with 10 bases that match TRBD2. The CDR3 spans 16 residues. Germline-derived CDR1 and CDR2 are SGHTA and FQGNSA. CDR3: CASSTRTSGAKNIRYF. In DNA form, the CDR3 reads TGTGCCAGCAGCACACGCACTAGCGGGGCCAAAAACATTCGGTACTTC.

The chain has TRBV2 and TRBJ2-3, with D unresolved. The ends were cut back, 5 bases at V and 6 bases at J, with 9 bases in the middle. CDR3 size: 12 residues. Germline-derived CDR1 and CDR2 are SNHLY and FYNNEI. The CDR3 DNA is TGTGCCAGCAGTCGGCAGAGGGATACGCAGTATTTT. This gives the protein CASSRQRDTQYF.